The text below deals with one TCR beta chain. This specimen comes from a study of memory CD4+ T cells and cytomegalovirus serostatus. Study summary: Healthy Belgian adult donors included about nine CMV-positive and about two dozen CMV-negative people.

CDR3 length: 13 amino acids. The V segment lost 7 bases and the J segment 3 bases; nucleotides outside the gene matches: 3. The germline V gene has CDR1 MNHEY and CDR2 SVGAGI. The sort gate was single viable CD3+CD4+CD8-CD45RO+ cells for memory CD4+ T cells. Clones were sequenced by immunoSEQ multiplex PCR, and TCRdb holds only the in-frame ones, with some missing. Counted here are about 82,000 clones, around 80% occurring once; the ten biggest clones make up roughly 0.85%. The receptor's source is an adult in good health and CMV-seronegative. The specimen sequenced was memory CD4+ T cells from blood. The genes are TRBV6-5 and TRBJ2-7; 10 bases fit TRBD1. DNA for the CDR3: TGTGCCAGCACCGGACAGGGGGTCTACGAGCAGTACTTC. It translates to CASTGQGVYEQYF.